This T cell receptor beta chain was obtained from a study of response to subunit inactivated influenza vaccine. TCRdb reprocessed the RT-PCR reads via MiXCR and lists one record per CDR3 protein. The sample holds roughly 700,000 distinct CDR3 sequences, 15% to 19% seen once. The CDR3 length is 14 residues. Between the trimmed V and J ends, which lost 2 bases and 0 bases, there was a span of 7 bases. Study-level points and caveats: The authors suggested that every seasonal influenza vaccination recruits few new T cells.

With respect to this clonotype: Its specificity is not known.

The J gene is TRBJ1-1, the V gene TRBV12-3 or TRBV12-4; a possible D gene is TRBD1 (5 bases). The starting material was PBMCs from blood, obtained 12 days after vaccination. The clonotype originates from a man aged 50 to 59 who received an inactivated influenza vaccine. For the CDR3, the DNA is TGTGCCAGCAGTTTACGGGGCATGAACACTGAAGCTTTCTTT. It is translated as CASSLRGMNTEAFF.